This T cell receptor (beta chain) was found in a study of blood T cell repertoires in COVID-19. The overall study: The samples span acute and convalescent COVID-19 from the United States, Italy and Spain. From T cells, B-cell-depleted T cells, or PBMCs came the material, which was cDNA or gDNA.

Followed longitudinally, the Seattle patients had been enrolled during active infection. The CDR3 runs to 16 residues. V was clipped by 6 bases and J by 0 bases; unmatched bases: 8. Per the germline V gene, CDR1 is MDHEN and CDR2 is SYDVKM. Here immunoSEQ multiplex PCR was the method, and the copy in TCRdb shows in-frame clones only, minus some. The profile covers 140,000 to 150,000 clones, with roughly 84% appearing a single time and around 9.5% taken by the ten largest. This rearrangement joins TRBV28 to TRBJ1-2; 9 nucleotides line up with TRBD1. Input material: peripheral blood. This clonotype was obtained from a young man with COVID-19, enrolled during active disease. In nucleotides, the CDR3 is TGTGCCAGCAGGGACAGGGGCCACCCCGCTAACTATGGCTACACCTTC. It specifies CASRDRGHPANYGYTF.